This T cell receptor beta chain was sequenced for a study of cytomegalovirus exposure and HLA in healthy donors. Broader study findings: In a later analysis, donors in an Asian-associated ancestry cluster reportedly had fewer N-insertions in productive TCRs than the cohort mean. Most TCR sequences were rare, but some public TCRs occurred in many donors.

The PCR contained 60 Vbeta and 13 Jbeta primers. Clones were read by immunoSEQ multiplex PCR, and TCRdb kept only the in-frame ones, dropping some. In all, the sample yields some 70,000 clones. Donors sampled were nominally healthy, though unrecorded immune exposures were likely. About this clone itself: Its antigen is unidentified. Other DNA variants within this sample encode the same CDR3.

Per the germline V gene, CDR1 is GTSNPN and CDR2 is SVGIG (reference sequence). After removal of 0 bases from V and 10 bases from J, the junction contained 5 bases not matched to a gene. CDR3 length equals 14 residues. The sequenced sample was PBMCs. The genes are TRBV30 and TRBJ1-6, with 8 bases lining up with TRBD1. The sequence came from a female donor in good health and CMV-seropositive. This CDR3 is CAWSVDRVKSPLHF. CDR3 nucleotide sequence: TGTGCCTGGAGTGTGGACAGGGTAAAGTCACCCCTCCACTTT.